The clone carrying this TCR beta chain was detected only a few times. This sample was taken from a study of spatial heterogeneity in lung cancer. The CDR3 runs 16 residues. Germline CDR1 and CDR2: SNHLY and FYNNEI. Trimming left V 7 bases short and J 0 bases short, with 18 bases between. Every TCR cDNA molecule carried a tag that served as a unique molecular identifier. MiXCR, applied by TCRdb to the 5' RACE reads, yields one record per CDR3 protein. The table records some 54,000 distinct CDR3 sequences, roughly 7% of them present only once. Time point: blood at routine non-recurrence follow-up after resection. Whole RNA, which was extracted from tumor, nontumor lung tissue or frozen PBMC, was sequenced without any cell sorting.

The V and J genes are TRBV2 and TRBJ1-1; D gene ambiguous. Sequencing used PBMCs, obtained at follow-up. This TCR derives from a female donor with early-stage non-small cell lung cancer. CDR3 sequence reads: CASTRHILGVNTEAFF. CDR3 sequence (DNA): TGTGCCAGCACACGGCATATACTTGGGGTGAACACTGAAGCTTTCTTT.